The clone carrying this T cell receptor (beta chain) was seen more than once but under ten times. The antigen is not known. TCRdb fed the RACE reads into MiXCR, producing one record per CDR3 protein. The sample lists under 200,000 distinct CDR3 sequences; roughly a quarter were seen once. This entry comes from a study of human T cells and chemical hapten exposure. Time point: patch test 3, about 24 weeks after DPC sensitization. The sample's treatment: therapeutic diphenylcyclopropenone sensitization with weekly scalp DPC. Whole-study findings and limits: Significantly more large CDR3 similarity clusters arose among expanded TCRs than among controls.

Germline loops: CDR1 SGDLS, CDR2 YYNGEE. The CDR3 is made up of 13 amino acids. Trimming removed 3 bases from V and 0 bases from J, with 6 bases in between. The sequencing here drew on whole blood, taken in connection with sensitization to the hapten diphenylcyclopropenone (DPC). The receptor's source is a young woman with alopecia areata. Some clones in this sample may be carry-over from other donors' samples. The chain uses TRBV9 and TRBJ1-1; D gene ambiguous. The CDR3 region is CASSALVNTEAFF. The CDR3 nucleotides are TGTGCCAGCAGCGCGTTAGTGAACACTGAAGCTTTCTTT.